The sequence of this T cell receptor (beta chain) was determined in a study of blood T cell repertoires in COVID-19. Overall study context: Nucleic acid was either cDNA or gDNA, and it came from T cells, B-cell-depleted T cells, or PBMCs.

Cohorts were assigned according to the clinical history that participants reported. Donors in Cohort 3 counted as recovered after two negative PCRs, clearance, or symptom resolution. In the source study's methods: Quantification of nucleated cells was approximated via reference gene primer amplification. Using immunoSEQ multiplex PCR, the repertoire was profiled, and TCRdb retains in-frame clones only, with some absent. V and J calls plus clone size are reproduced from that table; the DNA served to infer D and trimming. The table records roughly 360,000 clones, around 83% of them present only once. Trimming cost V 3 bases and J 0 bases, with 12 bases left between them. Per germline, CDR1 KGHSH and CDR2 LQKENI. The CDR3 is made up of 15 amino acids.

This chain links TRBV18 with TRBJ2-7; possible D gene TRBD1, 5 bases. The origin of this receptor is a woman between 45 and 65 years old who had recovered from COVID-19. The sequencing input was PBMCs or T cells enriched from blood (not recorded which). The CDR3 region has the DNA TGTGCCAGCTCACCTGAGGCAGGGCTCTCCTACGAGCAGTACTTC. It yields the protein CASSPEAGLSYEQYF.